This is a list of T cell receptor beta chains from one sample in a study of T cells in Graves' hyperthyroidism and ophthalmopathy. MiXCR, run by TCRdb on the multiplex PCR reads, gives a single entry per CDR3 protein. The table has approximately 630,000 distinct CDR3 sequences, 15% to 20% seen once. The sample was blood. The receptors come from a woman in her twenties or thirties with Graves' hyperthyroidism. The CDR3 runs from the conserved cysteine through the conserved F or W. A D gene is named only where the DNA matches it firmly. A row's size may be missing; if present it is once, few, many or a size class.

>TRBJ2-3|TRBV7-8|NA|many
TGTGCCAGCAGCCCCTGGGGCAGGAAAAGCACAGATACGCAGTATTTT
CASSPWGRKSTDTQYF
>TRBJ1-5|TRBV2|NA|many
TGTGCCAGCAGTAGGACAGCTACCCTCCCCCAGCATTTT
CASSRTATLPQHF
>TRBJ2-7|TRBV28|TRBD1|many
TGTGCCAGCAGTTTAGCACAGGGGGTTATCTACGAGCAGTACTTC
CASSLAQGVIYEQYF
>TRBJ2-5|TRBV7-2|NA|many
TGTGCCAGCAGCTTACTAGGACAAGAGACCCAGTACTTC
CASSLLGQETQYF
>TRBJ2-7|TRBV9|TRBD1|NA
TGTGCCAGGACGACAGGGGGCTACGAGCAGTACTTC
CARTTGGYEQYF
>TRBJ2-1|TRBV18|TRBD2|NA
TGTGCCAGCTCACCGGGGGCCGGGACTAGCGGGAACAATGAGCAGTTCTTC
CASSPGAGTSGNNEQFF
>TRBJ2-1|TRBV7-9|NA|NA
TGTGCCAGCACCCTATTCGGGGGTTTTGTGCTCAATGAGCAGTTCTTC
CASTLFGGFVLNEQFF
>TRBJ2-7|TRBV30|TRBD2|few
TGTGCCTGGAGTGTCGGGGGGGGATTCTACGAGCAGTACTTC
CAWSVGGGFYEQYF
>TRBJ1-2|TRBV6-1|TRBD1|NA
TGTGCCAGCAGCAACGGAGGGAGCGGAGGGGGCGGCTACACCTTC
CASSNGGSGGGGYTF
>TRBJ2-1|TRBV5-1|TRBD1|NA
TGCGCCAGCAGCTTAAATCCCCGTCGGGACAGGGAGGTCTTC
CASSLNPRRDREVF
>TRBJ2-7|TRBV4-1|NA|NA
TGCGCCAGCAGCCTTTCCCCGGGGGAAAGCTACGAGCAGTACTTC
CASSLSPGESYEQYF
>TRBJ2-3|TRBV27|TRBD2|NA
TGTGCCAGCAGTGCCCGGACTAGCGGGGGGCTCACAGATACGCAGTATTTT
CASSARTSGGLTDTQYF
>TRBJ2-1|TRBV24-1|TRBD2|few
TGTGCCACCAGCCCGGGACTAGCGGGAACGGTTTTGAATGAGCAGTTCTTC
CATSPGLAGTVLNEQFF
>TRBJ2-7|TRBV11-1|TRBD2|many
TGTGCCAGCAGCCCTAGCGGGAGGGCCTCCTACGAGCAGTACTTC
CASSPSGRASYEQYF
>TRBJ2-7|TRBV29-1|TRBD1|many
TGCAGCGTTGAGGGACAGGGGACCTACGAGCAGTACTTC
CSVEGQGTYEQYF
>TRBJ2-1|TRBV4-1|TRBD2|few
TGCGCCAGCAGCCAACTGGGACTAGCGGCCAATGAGCAGTTCTTC
CASSQLGLAANEQFF
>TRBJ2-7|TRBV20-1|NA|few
TGCAGTGCTCCACCTACAGGTTTGGGGCCTCTCGAGCAGTACTTC
CSAPPTGLGPLEQYF
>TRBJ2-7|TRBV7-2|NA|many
TGTGCCAGCAGCTTCGATAGCGCCTCCTACGAGCAGTACTTC
CASSFDSASYEQYF
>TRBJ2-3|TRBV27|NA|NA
TGTGCCAGCAGTTGGGGGCCGTTACCACGAGATACGCAGTATTTT
CASSWGPLPRDTQYF
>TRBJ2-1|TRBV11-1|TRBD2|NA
TGTGCCAGCAGCTTATCGCTAGCGGGAGGTTACAATGAGCAGTTCTTC
CASSLSLAGGYNEQFF
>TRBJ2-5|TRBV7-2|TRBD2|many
TGTGCCAGCAGCTTAGTTCCTAGCGGGGGACTCCAAGAGACCCAGTACTTC
CASSLVPSGGLQETQYF
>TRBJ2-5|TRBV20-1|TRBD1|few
TGCAGTGCCCCGGGACAGGGGTTACCGACCCAGTACTTC
CSAPGQGLPTQYF
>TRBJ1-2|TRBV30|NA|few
TGTGCCTGGAGACCTAGACAGATAACCTATGGCTACACCTTC
CAWRPRQITYGYTF